The subject of this entry is one T cell receptor (beta chain). What it binds is unknown. The data originate from a study of cytomegalovirus exposure and HLA in healthy donors. Study overall: Among around 200 million T cells, an earlier analysis found roughly 120 million unique TCR beta sequences. Whole-study results and caveats: Across donors, presence/absence analyses took sequencing depth to be roughly uniform. Association of some 18,000 TCR beta sequences with HLA alleles was found at 0.05 false discovery rate in a later analysis. Reported results showed that the classifier diagnosed cytomegalovirus status with high specificity and sensitivity.

Trimming shortened V by 5 bases and J by 2 bases, and 16 bases separated the two germline ends. This CDR3 region has 15 residues. Germline V gives CDR1 SEHNR, CDR2 FQNEAQ (reference sequence). The PCR employed 60 Vbeta primers together with 13 Jbeta primers. TCRdb's table, derived via immunoSEQ multiplex PCR, lists solely in-frame clones and lacks some. Seen here are about 210,000 clones, 60% to 80% observed once, and the top ten hold about 1.7%. This sequence originates from a male donor in good health and CMV-seronegative. The chain is built from TRBV7-9 and TRBJ2-7; D may be TRBD2 (5 bases). The sequenced sample consisted of PBMCs. The CDR3 DNA reads as TGTGCCAGCAGCCCCGGGCGGGCCTTCCCCTACGAGCAGTACTTC. It specifies CASSPGRAFPYEQYF.